This T cell receptor (beta chain) was captured in a study of T cells after yellow fever vaccination. Study context: Fractions of limited cellularity were prepared by means of SMART-Seq v4 Ultra Low Input.

Note on this clonotype: Its antigen remains unknown.

Template-switching 5'RACE yielded the TCR cDNA; a universal primer site and UMIs were added in the process. TCRdb re-analysed the 5' RACE reads in MiXCR, keeping a single row per CDR3 protein. The sample consists of 340,000 or so distinct CDR3 sequences, roughly an eighth of them appearing once. Looked up from germline, CDR1 is SGDLS and CDR2 is YYNGEE. V was shortened by 1 base and J by 10 bases, with 8 bases between the two germline ends. CDR3 length: 11 residues. Study findings and constraints: Although the secondary response was weaker, it peaked faster, at day 5 versus 15. Most primary-vaccination clones reappeared after the booster (approximately 95% CD4, approximately 88% CD8).

The rearrangement links TRBV9 to TRBJ1-2; D remains ambiguous. The TCR was taken from a man in his late teens or twenties who received the YFV17D yellow fever vaccine. Sequencing was performed on CD4+ T cells sorted from PBMCs, taken 15 days after the yellow fever booster vaccination. CDR3 residues: CASSVMGFYTF. The CDR3 DNA reads TGTGCCAGCAGCGTAATGGGATTCTACACCTTC.